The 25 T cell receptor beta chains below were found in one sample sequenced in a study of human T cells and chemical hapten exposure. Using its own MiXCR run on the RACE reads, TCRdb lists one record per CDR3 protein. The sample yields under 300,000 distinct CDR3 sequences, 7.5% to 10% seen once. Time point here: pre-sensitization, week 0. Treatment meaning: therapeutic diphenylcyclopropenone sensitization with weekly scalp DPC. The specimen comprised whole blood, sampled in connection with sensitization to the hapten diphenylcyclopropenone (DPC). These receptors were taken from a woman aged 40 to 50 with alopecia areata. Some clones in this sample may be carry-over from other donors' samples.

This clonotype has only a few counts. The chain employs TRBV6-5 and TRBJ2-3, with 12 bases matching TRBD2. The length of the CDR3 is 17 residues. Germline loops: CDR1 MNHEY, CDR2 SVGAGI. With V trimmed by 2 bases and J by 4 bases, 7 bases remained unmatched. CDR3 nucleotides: TGTGCCAGCAGTTACCACACTAGCGGGAGGAGCCCAGATACGCAGTATTTT. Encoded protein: CASSYHTSGRSPDTQYF.

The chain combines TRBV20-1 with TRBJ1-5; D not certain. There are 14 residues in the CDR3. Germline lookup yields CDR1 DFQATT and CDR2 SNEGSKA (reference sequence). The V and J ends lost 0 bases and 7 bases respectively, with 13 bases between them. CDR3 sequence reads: CSARDRREVQPQHF. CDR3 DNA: TGCAGTGCTAGAGATCGTAGGGAGGTGCAGCCCCAGCATTTT.

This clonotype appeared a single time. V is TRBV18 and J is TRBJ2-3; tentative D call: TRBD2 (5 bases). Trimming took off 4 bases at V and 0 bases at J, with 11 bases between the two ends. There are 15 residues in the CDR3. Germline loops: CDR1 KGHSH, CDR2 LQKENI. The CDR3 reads CASSRKLGSTDTQYF. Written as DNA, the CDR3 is TGTGCCAGCTCACGGAAACTAGGGAGCACAGATACGCAGTATTTT.

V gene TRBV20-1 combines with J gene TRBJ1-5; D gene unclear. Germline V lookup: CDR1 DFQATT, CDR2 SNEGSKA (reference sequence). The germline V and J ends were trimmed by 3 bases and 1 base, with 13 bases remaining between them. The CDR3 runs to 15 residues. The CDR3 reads CSARSGSGSNQPQHF. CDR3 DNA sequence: TGCAGTGCTAGGTCCGGGTCGGGGAGCAATCAGCCCCAGCATTTT.

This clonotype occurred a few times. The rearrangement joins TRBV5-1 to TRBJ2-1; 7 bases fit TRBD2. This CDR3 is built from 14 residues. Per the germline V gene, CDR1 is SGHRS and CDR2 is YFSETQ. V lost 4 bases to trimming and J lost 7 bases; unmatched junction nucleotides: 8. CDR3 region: CASSRLAEKNEQFF. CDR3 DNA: TGCGCCAGCAGCAGGCTAGCGGAGAAGAATGAGCAGTTCTTC.

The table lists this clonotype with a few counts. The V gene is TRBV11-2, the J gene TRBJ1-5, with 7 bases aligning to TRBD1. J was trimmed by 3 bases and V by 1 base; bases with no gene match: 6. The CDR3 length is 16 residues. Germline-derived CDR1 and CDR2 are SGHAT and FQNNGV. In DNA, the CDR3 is TGTGCCAGCAGCTTAGGACAGGGTATTTTCAATCAGCCCCAGCATTTT. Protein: CASSLGQGIFNQPQHF.

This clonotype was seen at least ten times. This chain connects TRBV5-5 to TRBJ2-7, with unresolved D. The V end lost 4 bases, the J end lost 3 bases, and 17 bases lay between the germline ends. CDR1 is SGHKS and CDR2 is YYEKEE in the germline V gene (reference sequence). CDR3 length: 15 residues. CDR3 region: CASSPAAVSYYEQYF. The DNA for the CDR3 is TGTGCCAGCAGCCCGGCGGCGGTGAGTTACTACGAGCAGTACTTC.

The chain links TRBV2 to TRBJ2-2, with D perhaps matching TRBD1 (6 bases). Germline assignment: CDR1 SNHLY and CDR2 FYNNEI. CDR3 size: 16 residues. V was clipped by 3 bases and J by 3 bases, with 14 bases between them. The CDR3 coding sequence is TGTGCCAGCAGTGATACAGGGAGAGCGGACACCGGGGAGCTGTTTTTT. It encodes CASSDTGRADTGELFF.

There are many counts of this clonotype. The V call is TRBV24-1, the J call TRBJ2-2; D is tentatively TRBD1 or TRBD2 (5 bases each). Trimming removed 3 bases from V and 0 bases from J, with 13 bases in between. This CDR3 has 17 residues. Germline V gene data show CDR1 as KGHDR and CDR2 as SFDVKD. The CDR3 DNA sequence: TGTGCCACCAGTGATCCCGGGGCAGGAACGAACACCGGGGAGCTGTTTTTT. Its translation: CATSDPGAGTNTGELFF.

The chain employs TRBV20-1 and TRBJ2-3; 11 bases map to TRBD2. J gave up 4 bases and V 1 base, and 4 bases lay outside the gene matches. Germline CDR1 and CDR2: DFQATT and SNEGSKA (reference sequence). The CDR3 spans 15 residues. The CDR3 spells CSARGGLAVPDTQYF. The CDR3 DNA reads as TGCAGTGCTAGAGGGGGACTAGCGGTCCCAGATACGCAGTATTTT.

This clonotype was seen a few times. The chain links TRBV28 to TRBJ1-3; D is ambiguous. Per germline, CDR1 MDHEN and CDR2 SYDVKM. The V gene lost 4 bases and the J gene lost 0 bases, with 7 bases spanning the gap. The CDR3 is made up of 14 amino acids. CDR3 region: CASSSRLSGNTIYF. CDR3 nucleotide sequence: TGTGCCAGCAGTTCCCGTCTCTCTGGAAACACCATATATTTT.

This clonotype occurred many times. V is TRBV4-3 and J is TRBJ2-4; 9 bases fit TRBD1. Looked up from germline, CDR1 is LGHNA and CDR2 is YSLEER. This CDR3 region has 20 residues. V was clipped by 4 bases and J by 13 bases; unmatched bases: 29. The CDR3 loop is CASSPIVMPSPRQGGDLQYF. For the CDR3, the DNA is TGCGCCAGCAGCCCAATCGTAATGCCAAGCCCACGACAGGGGGGAGATTTGCAGTACTTC.

In DNA, the CDR3 is TGTGCCAGCAGCTTACGACTAGCGGGAGGCGGCGGGGAGCTGTTTTTT. Residues: CASSLRLAGGGGELFF. The chain links TRBV7-3 to TRBJ2-2; 13 bases map to TRBD2. The CDR3 is made up of 16 amino acids. V gave up 2 bases and J gave up 7 bases; unmatched junction bases: 4. Germline CDR1 and CDR2: SGHTA and FQGTGA.

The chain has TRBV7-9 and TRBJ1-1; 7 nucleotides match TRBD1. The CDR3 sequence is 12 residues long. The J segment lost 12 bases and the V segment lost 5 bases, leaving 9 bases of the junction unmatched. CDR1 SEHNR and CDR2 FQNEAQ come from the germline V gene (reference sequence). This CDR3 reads CASSPGQVATFF. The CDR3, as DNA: TGTGCCAGCAGCCCTGGACAGGTGGCGACTTTCTTT.

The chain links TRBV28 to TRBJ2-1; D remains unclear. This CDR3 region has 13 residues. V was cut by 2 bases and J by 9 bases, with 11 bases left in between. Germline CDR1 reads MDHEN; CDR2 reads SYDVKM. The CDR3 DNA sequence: TGTGCCAGCAGTTTACTAGGCCGCGGTGAGCAGTTCTTC. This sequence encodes CASSLLGRGEQFF.

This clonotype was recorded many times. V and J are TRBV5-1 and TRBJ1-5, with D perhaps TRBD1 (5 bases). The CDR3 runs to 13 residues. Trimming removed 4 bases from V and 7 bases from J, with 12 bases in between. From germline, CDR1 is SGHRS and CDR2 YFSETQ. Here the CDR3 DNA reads TGCGCCAGCAGCCCTGGGACGGGACAGCCCCAGCATTTT. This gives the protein CASSPGTGQPQHF. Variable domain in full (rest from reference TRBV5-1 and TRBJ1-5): KAGVTQTPRYLIKTRGQQVTLSCSPISGHRSVSWYQQTPGQGLQFLFEYFSETQRNKGNFPGRFSGRQFSNSRSEMNVSTLELGDSALYLCASSPGTGQPQHFGDGTRLSIL.

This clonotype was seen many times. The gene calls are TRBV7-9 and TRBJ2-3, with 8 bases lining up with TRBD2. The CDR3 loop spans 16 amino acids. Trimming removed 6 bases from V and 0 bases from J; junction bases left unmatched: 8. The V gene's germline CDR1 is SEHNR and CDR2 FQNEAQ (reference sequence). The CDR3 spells CASSSRASGSTDTQYF. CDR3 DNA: TGTGCCAGCAGTTCCAGGGCTAGCGGGAGCACAGATACGCAGTATTTT.

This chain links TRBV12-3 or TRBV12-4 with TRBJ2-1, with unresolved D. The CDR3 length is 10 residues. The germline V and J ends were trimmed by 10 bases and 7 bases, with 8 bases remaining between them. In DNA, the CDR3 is TGTGCCACCGAGGAAAATGAGCAGTTCTTC. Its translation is CATEENEQFF.

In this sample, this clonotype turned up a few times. Here the CDR3 DNA reads TGCGCCAGCAGCCAAGGAGCCCAGCGGGACAATGAGCAGTTCTTC. The encoded protein is CASSQGAQRDNEQFF. This chain uses TRBV4-1 with TRBJ2-1; possible D gene TRBD2, 6 bases. The CDR3 totals 15 residues. Trimming took off 1 base at V and 5 bases at J, with 12 bases between the two ends. In germline, CDR1 is MGHRA, CDR2 YSYEKL.

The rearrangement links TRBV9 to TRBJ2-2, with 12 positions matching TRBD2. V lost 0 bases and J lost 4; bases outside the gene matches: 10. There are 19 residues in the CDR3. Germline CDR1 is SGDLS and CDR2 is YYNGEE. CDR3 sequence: CASSVARLAGGPGTGELFF. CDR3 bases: TGTGCCAGCAGCGTAGCGCGGCTAGCGGGAGGGCCGGGCACCGGGGAGCTGTTTTTT.

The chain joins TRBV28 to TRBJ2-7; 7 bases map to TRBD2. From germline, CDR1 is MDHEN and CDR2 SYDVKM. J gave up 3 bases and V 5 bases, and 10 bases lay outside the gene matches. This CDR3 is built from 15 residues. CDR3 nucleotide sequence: TGTGCCAGCAGTCCTCCCAGCGGGGCCCTCTACGAGCAGTACTTC. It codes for CASSPPSGALYEQYF.

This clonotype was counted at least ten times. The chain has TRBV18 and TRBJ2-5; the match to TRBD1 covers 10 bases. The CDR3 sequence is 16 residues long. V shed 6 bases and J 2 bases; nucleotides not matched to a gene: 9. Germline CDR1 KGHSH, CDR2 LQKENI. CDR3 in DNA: TGTGCCAGCTCGCCCGGGACAGGGGCGGAACAAGAGACCCAGTACTTC. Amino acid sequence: CASSPGTGAEQETQYF.

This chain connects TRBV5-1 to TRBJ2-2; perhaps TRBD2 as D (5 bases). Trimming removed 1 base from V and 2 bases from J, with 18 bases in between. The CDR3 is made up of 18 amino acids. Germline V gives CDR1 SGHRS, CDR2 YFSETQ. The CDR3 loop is CASSLSGTQLLNTGELFF. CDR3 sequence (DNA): TGCGCCAGCAGCTTGAGCGGTACGCAACTACTTAACACCGGGGAGCTGTTTTTT.

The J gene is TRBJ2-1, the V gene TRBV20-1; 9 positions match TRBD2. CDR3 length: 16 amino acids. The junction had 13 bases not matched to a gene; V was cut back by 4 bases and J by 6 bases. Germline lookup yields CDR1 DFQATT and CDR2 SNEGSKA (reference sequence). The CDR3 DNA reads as TGCAGTGCTACGAGGGACTTAGCGGGAGTCCGCAATGAGCAGTTCTTC. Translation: CSATRDLAGVRNEQFF.

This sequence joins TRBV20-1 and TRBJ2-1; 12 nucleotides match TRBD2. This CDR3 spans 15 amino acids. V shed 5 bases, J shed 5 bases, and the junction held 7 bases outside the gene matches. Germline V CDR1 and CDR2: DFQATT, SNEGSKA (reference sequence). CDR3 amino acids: CSAPRLAGANNEQFF. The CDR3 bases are TGCAGTGCTCCCAGACTAGCGGGAGCCAACAATGAGCAGTTCTTC.